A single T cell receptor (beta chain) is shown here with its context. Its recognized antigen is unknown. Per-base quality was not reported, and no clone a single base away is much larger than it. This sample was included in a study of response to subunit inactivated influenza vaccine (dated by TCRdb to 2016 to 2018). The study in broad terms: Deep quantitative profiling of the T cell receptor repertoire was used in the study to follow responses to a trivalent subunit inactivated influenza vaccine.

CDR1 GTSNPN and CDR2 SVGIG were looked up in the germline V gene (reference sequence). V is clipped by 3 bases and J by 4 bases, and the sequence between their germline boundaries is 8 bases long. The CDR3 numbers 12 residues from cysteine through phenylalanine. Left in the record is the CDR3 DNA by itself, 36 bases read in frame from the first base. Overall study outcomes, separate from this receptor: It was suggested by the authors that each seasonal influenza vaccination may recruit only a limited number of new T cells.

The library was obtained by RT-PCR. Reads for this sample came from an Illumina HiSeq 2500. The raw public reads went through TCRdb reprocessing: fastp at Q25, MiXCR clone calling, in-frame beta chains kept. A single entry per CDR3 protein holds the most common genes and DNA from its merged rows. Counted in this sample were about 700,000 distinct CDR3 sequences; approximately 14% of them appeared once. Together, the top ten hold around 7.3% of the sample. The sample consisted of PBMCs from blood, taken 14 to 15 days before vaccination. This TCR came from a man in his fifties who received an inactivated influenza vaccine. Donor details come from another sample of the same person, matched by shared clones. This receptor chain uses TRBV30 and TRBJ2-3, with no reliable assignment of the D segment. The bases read TGTGCCTGGAGACACTTTCCAGATACGCAGTATTTT. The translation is CAWRHFPDTQYF.